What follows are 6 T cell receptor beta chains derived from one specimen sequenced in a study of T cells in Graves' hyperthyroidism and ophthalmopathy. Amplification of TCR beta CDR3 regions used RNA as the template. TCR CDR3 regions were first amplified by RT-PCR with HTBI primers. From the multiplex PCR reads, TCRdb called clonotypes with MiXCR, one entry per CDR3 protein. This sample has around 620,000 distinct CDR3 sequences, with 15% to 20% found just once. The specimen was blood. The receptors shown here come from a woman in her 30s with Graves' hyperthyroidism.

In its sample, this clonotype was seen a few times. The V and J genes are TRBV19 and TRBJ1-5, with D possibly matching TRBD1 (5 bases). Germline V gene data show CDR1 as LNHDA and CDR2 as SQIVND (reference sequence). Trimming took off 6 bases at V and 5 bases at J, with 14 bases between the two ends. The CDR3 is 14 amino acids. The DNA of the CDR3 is TGTGCCAGTAGGTTAGGGGCTGGAGATCAGCCCCAGCATTTT. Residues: CASRLGAGDQPQHF.

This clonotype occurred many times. The CDR3 nucleotides are TGTGCCAGCAGCCAAGACAGGGGGGTGGGTGAGCAGTTCTTC. This gives the protein CASSQDRGVGEQFF. The V gene is TRBV7-2, the J gene TRBJ2-1; 9 nucleotides line up with TRBD1. Looked up from germline, CDR1 is SGHTA and CDR2 is FQGNSA. CDR3 length: 14 amino acids. V lost 5 bases, J lost 9 bases, and 8 bases stayed unmatched.

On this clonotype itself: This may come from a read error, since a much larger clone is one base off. The CDR3 is CASSLMQGSNEQYF. The CDR3 DNA reads TGTGCCAGCAGCTTAATGCAGGGGTCCAATGAGCAGTACTTC. This chain connects TRBV7-3 to TRBJ2-7; maybe TRBD1 (6 bases). Germline V gene data show CDR1 as SGHTA and CDR2 as FQGTGA. Trimming pared 1 base from V and 7 bases from J, leaving 14 bases between. The CDR3 is 14 residues long.

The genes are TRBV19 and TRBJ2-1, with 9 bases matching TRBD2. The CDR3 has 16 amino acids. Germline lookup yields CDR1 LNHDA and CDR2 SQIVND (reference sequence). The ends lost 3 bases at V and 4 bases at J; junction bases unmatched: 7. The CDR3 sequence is CASSIFLAGSYNEQFF. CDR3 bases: TGTGCCAGTAGTATTTTTCTAGCGGGGTCTTACAATGAGCAGTTCTTC.

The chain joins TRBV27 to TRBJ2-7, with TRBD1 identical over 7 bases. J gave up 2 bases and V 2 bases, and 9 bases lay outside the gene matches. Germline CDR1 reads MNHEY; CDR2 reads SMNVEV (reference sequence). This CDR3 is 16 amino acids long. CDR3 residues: CASSLNRGPPTYEQYF. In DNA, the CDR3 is TGTGCCAGCAGTTTAAACAGGGGCCCCCCAACCTACGAGCAGTACTTC.

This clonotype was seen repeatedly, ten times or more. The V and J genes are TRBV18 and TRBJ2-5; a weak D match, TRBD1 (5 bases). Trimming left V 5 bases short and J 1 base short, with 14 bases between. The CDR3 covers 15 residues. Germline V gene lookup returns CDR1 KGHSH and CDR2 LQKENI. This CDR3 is CASSGDSDFQETQYF. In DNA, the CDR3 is TGTGCCAGCTCAGGAGACAGCGATTTCCAAGAGACCCAGTACTTC.